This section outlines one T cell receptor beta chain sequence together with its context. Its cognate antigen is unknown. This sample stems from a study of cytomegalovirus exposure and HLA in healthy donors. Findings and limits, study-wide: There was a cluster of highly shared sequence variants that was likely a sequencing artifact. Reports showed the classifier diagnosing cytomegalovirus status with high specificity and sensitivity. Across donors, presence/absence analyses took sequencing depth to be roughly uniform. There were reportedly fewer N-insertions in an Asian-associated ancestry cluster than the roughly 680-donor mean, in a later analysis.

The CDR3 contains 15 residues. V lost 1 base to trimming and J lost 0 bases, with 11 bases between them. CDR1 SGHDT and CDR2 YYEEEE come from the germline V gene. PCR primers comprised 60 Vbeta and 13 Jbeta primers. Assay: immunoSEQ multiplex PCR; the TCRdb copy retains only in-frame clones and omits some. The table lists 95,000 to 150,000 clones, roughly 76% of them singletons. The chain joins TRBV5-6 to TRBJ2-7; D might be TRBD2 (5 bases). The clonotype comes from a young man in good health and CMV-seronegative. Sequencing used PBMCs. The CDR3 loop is CASSLNRRSSYEQYF. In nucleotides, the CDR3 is TGTGCCAGCAGCTTGAATCGGAGGAGCTCCTACGAGCAGTACTTC.